This T cell receptor (beta chain) was profiled in a study of shared clonotypes between healthy human individuals. Study-wide points: Exclusively blood specimens were collected; tissue repertoires likely differ. Clonotype sharing across donors was expected to vary with sequencing depth.

Sequencing of unsorted PBMC DNA was carried out using ten immunoSEQ deep assay plates. Sequencing was performed with immunoSEQ multiplex PCR; in TCRdb, only in-frame clones are kept and a portion is missing. The sample contains about half a million clones, around 79% of which appear only once. A word on this clone: Its antigen is unknown.

The clonotype comes from a woman aged 40 to 50 in good health. Some clones in this sample may be carry-over from other donors' samples. What was sequenced was PBMCs.

CDR3 nucleotides: TGTGCCAGTTGGCGGCAGTCATATGGCTACACCTTC. It yields the protein CASWRQSYGYTF. The V gene is TRBV19, the J gene TRBJ1-2; D not certain. Germline V CDR1 and CDR2: LNHDA, SQIVND (reference sequence). The CDR3 covers 12 residues. The V gene lost 8 bases and the J gene lost 5 bases, with 12 bases spanning the gap. Using reference TRBV19 and TRBJ1-2 for the parts outside the CDR3, the full variable domain is DGGITQSPKYLFRKEGQNVTLSCEQNLNHDAMYWYRQDPGQGLRLIYYSQIVNDFQKGDIAEGYSVSREKKESFPLTVTSAQKNPTAFYLCASWRQSYGYTFGSGTRLTVV.